This entry is about one TCR beta chain. The target antigen is unknown. The sample comes from a study of T cell responses to AZD1222 COVID-19 vaccine. Whole-study findings and limits: Nearly half of spike-specific TCRs reportedly target variant regions that are unmutated in the B.1.351 and B.1.1.7 variants. It was only after the peak T cell response that any repertoires were sampled. A mostly white British donor set with more females was recruited, and clonal diversity was possibly underestimated.

The data were produced by immunoSEQ multiplex PCR, yet TCRdb's version contains in-frame clones alone and is incomplete. The data contain approximately 61,000 clones, around 81% of them seen just once; the ten biggest clones take up around 28%. The sequence derives from an adult who received the AZD1222 COVID-19 vaccine. The sample in question was peripheral blood, obtained 28 days after the second AZD1222 dose.

The CDR3 sequence: CASSLGGRQNTEAFF. CDR3 bases: TGTGCCAGCAGCCTCGGGGGTCGGCAGAACACTGAAGCTTTCTTT. This chain connects TRBV7-3 to TRBJ1-1; the D gene is possibly TRBD1 (5 bases). CDR1 and CDR2 (germline): SGHTA, FQGTGA. V was clipped by 5 bases and J by 1 base, with 14 bases between them. The CDR3 extends over 15 amino acids.